The sequence of this TCR beta chain was determined in a study of CD8 T cells in Susac syndrome (dated by TCRdb to about 2019). Turning to the overall study: Of the Susac syndrome patients who were sequenced, 8 or 9 were in clinical remission while about 6 had clinically active disease. Repertoire sequencing was used to test whether CD8+ T cell activation and differentiation in Susac syndrome was antigen driven. Susac syndrome patients were therapy-naive, on corticosteroids (some also receiving IVIg), or on IVIg alone at blood withdrawal. Study-level results and caveats: The study acknowledged that relatively few individuals were included in the TCR sequencing and HLA analysis. In patients with Susac syndrome, the CD4+ T cell repertoire showed no detectable clonal expansion.

Turning to this clonotype: Its antigen specificity is not known. No quality values exist for individual bases; no much larger clone is one base distant.

Peripheral blood CD8+ and CD4+ T cells from healthy donors, Susac syndrome patients and multiple sclerosis patients were profiled using high-throughput TCR beta sequencing. Recently defined diagnostic criteria for definite or probable disease were met by the Susac syndrome patients. Bulk CD8+ and CD4+ T cells were purified magnetically by negative isolation, whereas CD8+ TEMRA cells were enriched by FACS. Blood was collected in EDTA tubes and processed within 24 hours, with PBMCs isolated through density gradient centrifugation. PBMCs intended for TCR sequencing were frozen in liquid nitrogen and were later thawed in a 37 degrees C water bath. The sorted or isolated CD4+, CD8+ and CD8+ TEMRA cells reached a purity of at least 90%. RNA was extracted with the RNeasy kit and about 0.5 to 1 ug was reverse transcribed using random hexamers. The immunoSEQ multiplex PCR assay, covering 54 Vbeta and 13 Jbeta segments, was used to amplify TCR beta CDR3 regions. To correct PCR amplification bias, a synthetic template baseline was used for both primer optimization and computational correction. In the authors' own workflow: Only productive sequences were kept, with reads annotated to V, D and J genes according to IMGT and analyzed in immunoSEQ Analyzer. Clonality was calculated as one minus the Shannon entropy normalized by log2 of the number of productive unique sequences. For each patient and control, public and private clones were evaluated among the 100 most prevalent clones. Clones were defined as Susac-specific if absent from the healthy and MS cohorts, from under 1,200 published viral clones and from other ImmuneACCESS disease sequences. TCRdb reprocessing: public reads trimmed at Q25 with fastp, clones called with MiXCR, in-frame beta chains kept. Every entry covers one CDR3 protein and lists the most common genes and DNA from its rows. The V and J calls were determined by TCRdb, not by the authors. The sample table shows around 170,000 distinct CDR3 sequences, and roughly 95% are seen once. Approximately 0.1% of the sample comes from the top ten.

Trimming at the junction amounts to 2 bases on V and 7 bases on J, and the germline ends lie 9 bases apart. Spanning cysteine to phenylalanine, the CDR3 consists of 13 amino acids. Only the CDR3 portion is preserved as DNA: 39 bases, with reading frame beginning at the first base. The germline V gene provides CDR1 MNHEY and CDR2 SVGEGT. The chain uses TRBV6-2 or TRBV6-3 and TRBJ1-5; the D gene identity is not certain. Sequencing input: CD4+ T cells from PBMCs. The TCR sequence derives from a human donor with Susac syndrome. The nucleotides read TGTGCCAGCAGTTACGGTGAGGTGCAGCCCCAGCATTTT. Its amino acids are CASSYGEVQPQHF.